This T cell receptor beta chain was recorded in a study of blood T cell repertoires in COVID-19. Participants were aged roughly 18 to 89 years from about two dozen US areas. Method: immunoSEQ multiplex PCR; TCRdb's copy keeps in-frame clones and lacks some. The sample holds 200,000 to 250,000 clones, more than 80% seen once. Germline V lookup: CDR1 SGDLS, CDR2 YYNGEE. This CDR3 is built from 15 residues. V was cut by 5 bases and J by 0 bases, with 15 bases left in between. The chain uses TRBV9 and TRBJ2-7; tentative D call: TRBD2 (6 bases). The sequenced material came from PBMCs or T cells enriched from blood (not recorded which). The source is a man aged 35-49 years who had recovered from COVID-19. CDR3 DNA sequence: TGTGCCAGCAGTATAGGAGGGGTTAACTCCTACGAGCAGTACTTC. Protein sequence: CASSIGGVNSYEQYF. Full variable domain (rest looked up from reference TRBV9 and TRBJ2-7): DSGVTQTPKHLITATGQRVTLRCSPRSGDLSVYWYQQSLDQGLQFLIQYYNGEERAKGNILERFSAQQFPDLHSELNLSSLELGDSALYFCASSIGGVNSYEQYFGPGTRLTVT.